This entry describes one T cell receptor (beta chain). Sequence at one end of the junction differs from germline and may be a read error. The sample belongs to a study of T-cell reconstitution after alpha-beta-depleted transplantation in children. The germline V gene has CDR1 MGHRA and CDR2 YSYEKL. The CDR3 covers 14 residues. As it was prepared, the TCRbeta library received unique molecular identifiers. TCRdb re-derived calls from the PCR reads in MiXCR, one entry per CDR3 protein. The top ten clones hold 3.8% of a sample with some 400,000 distinct CDR3 sequences, just over 20% of them seen once. This chain connects TRBV4-1 to TRBJ2-3; 7 bases fit TRBD1. Sample: PBMCs from the stem cell graft donor, taken from the stem cell graft. The receptor comes from a human donor who donated a stem cell graft to a child with acute myeloid leukemia. The CDR3 sequence is CASSQEQAGTVVDF. DNA for the CDR3: TGCGCCAGCAGCCAAGAGCAGGCAGGGACAGTTGTCGATTTT.